This T cell receptor (beta chain) was captured by sequencing in a study of shared clonotypes between healthy human individuals. Selected positively for CCR7 and CD45RO-negative, naive CD8 cells excluded terminally differentiated effector memory CD45RA+ cells. Sorted-subset replicate PCRs used about 180 ng DNA, about 30,000 T cell genomes. Method: immunoSEQ multiplex PCR; TCRdb's copy keeps in-frame clones and lacks some. Found here are fewer than 1 million clones, about 96% of them singletons; the top ten hold less than 0.3%. Overall study findings and caveats: In a handful of donors, around 5% of naive CD4 clonotypes appeared in common.

Remarks on this clone: The antigen remains undetermined.

The V end lost 4 bases, the J end lost 8 bases, and 12 bases lay between the germline ends. The CDR3 is 12 residues long. Germline loops: CDR1 SQVTM, CDR2 ANQGSEA. What was sequenced was naive CD8+ T cells sorted from blood. This chain joins TRBV29-1 and TRBJ2-1; D is undetermined. This clonotype was sampled from a young man in good health. CDR3 sequence: CSVVEKIDEQFF. DNA of the CDR3: TGCAGCGTTGTAGAAAAGATCGATGAGCAGTTCTTC.